These 7 T cell receptor beta chains were all obtained from the same sample, sequenced in a study of cytomegalovirus exposure and HLA in healthy donors. Vbeta (60) and Jbeta (13) primers were used in the PCR. Only in-frame clones appear in the TCRdb table, and some are missing; sequencing was by immunoSEQ multiplex PCR. Among 190,000 or so clones listed, about four fifths were seen once. Sequences were obtained from PBMCs. These receptor sequences come from a man aged 45-60 years in good health and CMV-seronegative.

This CDR3 reads CASSHEGRGKSNQPQHF. CDR3 bases: TGTGCCAGCAGCCACGAAGGCAGGGGTAAGAGCAATCAGCCCCAGCATTTT. J is TRBJ1-5 and V is TRBV7-9; tentative D call: TRBD1 (6 bases). This CDR3 has 17 amino acids. Trimming took 5 bases from V and 1 from J, leaving 18 bases between them. Looked up from germline, CDR1 is SEHNR and CDR2 is FQNEAQ (reference sequence).

This clone occurred a few times. The rearrangement links TRBV5-5 to TRBJ1-4, with D perhaps TRBD1 (5 bases). Per the germline V gene, CDR1 is SGHKS and CDR2 is YYEKEE (reference sequence). Trimming removed 1 base from V and 8 bases from J, with 9 bases in between. This CDR3 has 13 residues. In DNA, the CDR3 is TGTGCCAGCAGCTTGTTACAGGACGAAAAACTGTTTTTT. Translating it yields CASSLLQDEKLFF.

The rearrangement joins TRBV6-1 to TRBJ2-5; tentative D call: TRBD1 (5 bases). The DNA end is a closer match to TRBJ2-7, so the J assignment may be wrong. Germline CDR1 MNHNS, CDR2 SASEGT. The CDR3 covers 13 residues. CDR3: CASSPDSSYEQYF. For the CDR3, the DNA is TGTGCCAGCAGTCCAGACAGTTCCTACGAGCAGTACTTC.

The chain links TRBV6-6 to TRBJ2-7; 7 bases line up with TRBD1. Germline CDR1 reads MNHNY; CDR2 reads SVGAGI (reference sequence). The CDR3 covers 16 residues. Germline trimming cut 5 bases from V and 5 bases from J; bases unmatched to any gene: 15. Here the CDR3 DNA reads TGTGCCAGCAGTCATCAGGGTGGGAGACAGGGCGACGAGCAGTACTTC. This sequence encodes CASSHQGGRQGDEQYF.

The count of this clone is one. The chain recombines TRBV18 with TRBJ2-3; 14 nucleotides align to TRBD2. CDR3 length: 19 amino acids. The V segment lost 3 bases and the J segment 0 bases; nucleotides outside the gene matches: 8. Germline lookup yields CDR1 KGHSH and CDR2 LQKENI. Here the CDR3 DNA reads TGTGCCAGCTCACCGCGGGGGACTAGCGGGGGCACTAGCACAGATACGCAGTATTTT. This codes for CASSPRGTSGGTSTDTQYF. Combining the CDR3 with reference TRBV18 and TRBJ2-3 gives the whole variable domain NAGVMQNPRHLVRRRGQEARLRCSPMKGHSHVYWYRQLPEEGLKFMVYLQKENIIDESGMPKERFSAEFPKEGPSILRIQQVVRGDSAAYFCASSPRGTSGGTSTDTQYFGPGTRLTVL.

The chain is built from TRBV7-3 and TRBJ2-5; 9 bases are a match to TRBD1. This CDR3 has 15 amino acids. Germline trimming cut 3 bases from V and 4 bases from J; bases unmatched to any gene: 6. Germline lookup yields CDR1 SGHTA and CDR2 FQGTGA. The CDR3 sequence is CASSLGDRVGETQYF. The DNA for the CDR3 is TGTGCCAGCAGCTTGGGGGACAGGGTAGGAGAGACCCAGTACTTC.

The rearrangement uses TRBV28 and TRBJ2-1; weak D call: TRBD2 (5 bases). CDR1 and CDR2 (germline): MDHEN, SYDVKM. The germline V and J ends were trimmed by 6 bases and 6 bases, with 9 bases remaining between them. This CDR3 is built from 12 residues. The CDR3 here is CASRQTINEQFF. In DNA form, the CDR3 reads TGTGCCAGCAGACAGACTATCAATGAGCAGTTCTTC.